The rows below give T cell receptor beta chains drawn from one sample of a study of early T cells in non-severe SARS-CoV-2 infection. TCRdb reanalysed the 5' RACE reads using MiXCR and keeps one entry per CDR3 protein. The sample holds tens of thousands of distinct CDR3 sequences; approximately 15% are singletons and the top ten take approximately 6%. Material: whole blood. The receptor set was obtained from an adult who was a healthcare worker with PCR-confirmed SARS-CoV-2 infection or an uninfected control (not recorded which). Each CDR3 is given with its conserved first and last residue. The D gene is left open where the match is weak. The size field is filled for only some rows; it gives once, few, many or a size class.

size	D	V	J	DNA	CDR3
many	.	TRBV25-1	TRBJ2-2	TGTGCCAGCAGTAGGGGGGACACCGGGGAGCTGTTTTTT	CASSRGDTGELFF
many	.	TRBV27	TRBJ2-3	TGTGCCAGCAGTTTCTCATCACATACGCAGTATTTT	CASSFSSHTQYF
few	.	TRBV10-3	TRBJ2-7	TGTGCCATCAGTGGTACTATGGCAGGGCCCTCCTACGAGCAGTACTTC	CAISGTMAGPSYEQYF
.	.	TRBV20-1	TRBJ2-3	TGCAGTGCTAGACAACTGAGGGTGGAGTATACGCAGTATTTT	CSARQLRVEYTQYF
.	.	TRBV6-2/TRBV6-3	TRBJ1-1	TGTGCCAGCAGTCAACGGGTGGGGAACACTGAAGCTTTCTTT	CASSQRVGNTEAFF
.	.	TRBV29-1	TRBJ2-2	TGCAGCGTTGAAGAGGGGGACACCGGGGAGCTGTTTTTT	CSVEEGDTGELFF
few	.	TRBV27	TRBJ1-5	TGTGCCAGCAGTTTATCGACGATGGGCAATCAGCCCCAGCATTTT	CASSLSTMGNQPQHF
few	.	TRBV10-1	TRBJ2-2	TGCGCCAGCAGTGATGGCCCAAACGCCGGGGAGCTGTTTTTT	CASSDGPNAGELFF
few	TRBD2	TRBV20-1	TRBJ2-2	TGCAGTGCTAGACATCTAGCGGTCGGGCGGGGCAGGGAGCTGTTTTTT	CSARHLAVGRGRELFF
few	.	TRBV24-1	TRBJ2-2	TGTGCCACCAGTGATACCGCTAGCGCGGGGTACACCGGGGAGCTTTTTTTT	CATSDTASAGYTGELFF
.	TRBD1	TRBV20-1	TRBJ1-6	TGCAGTGCTAGGGACAGGGAAGTTTCACCCCTCCACTTT	CSARDREVSPLHF
many	.	TRBV20-1	TRBJ2-3	TGCAGTGCTAGAGGTAGCCAGGGAGATACGCAGTATTTT	CSARGSQGDTQYF
many	.	TRBV4-1	TRBJ2-7	TGCGCCAGCAGCCAAGAAGTCAGGGGTGACAACGAGCAGTACTTC	CASSQEVRGDNEQYF
.	.	TRBV7-2	TRBJ2-7	TGTGCCAGCAGCTCCCCTCCAACTTACTACGAGCAGTACTTC	CASSSPPTYYEQYF
many	TRBD2	TRBV19	TRBJ2-1	TGTGCCAGTAGTCCATCCCGTAGCGGGAGGAATGAGCAGTTCTTC	CASSPSRSGRNEQFF
.	.	TRBV6-5	TRBJ2-7	TGTGCCAGCAGTTCTAGACCCGGCGAGCAGTACTTC	CASSSRPGEQYF
few	.	TRBV12-3/TRBV12-4	TRBJ2-6	TGTGCCAGCAGCCTTTTCCGGTTCTCTGGGGCCAACGTCCTGACTTTC	CASSLFRFSGANVLTF
few	.	TRBV7-9	TRBJ2-5	TGTGCCAGCAGCGAACATACTAGAGAGACCCAGTACTTC	CASSEHTRETQYF
.	TRBD2	TRBV5-1	TRBJ2-7	TGCGCCAGCAGCTTGGGTTTTGGTGATAGCGGGATCCCCTACGAGCAGTACTTC	CASSLGFGDSGIPYEQYF
.	.	TRBV9	TRBJ1-6	TGTGCCAGCAGGAGGGAGGATTCACCCCTCCACTTT	CASRREDSPLHF
.	.	TRBV12-3/TRBV12-4	TRBJ1-2	TGTGCCAGCAGTTTCAACAGGGAAAATGGCTACACCTTC	CASSFNRENGYTF
.	.	TRBV10-3	TRBJ1-1	TGTGCCATAGGGGACACTGAAGCTTTCTTT	CAIGDTEAFF
few	TRBD2	TRBV7-9	TRBJ2-5	TGTGCCAGCAGTTATAGCGGGACATTTCAAGAGACCCAGTACTTC	CASSYSGTFQETQYF
.	.	TRBV12-3/TRBV12-4	TRBJ1-1	TGTGCCAGCAGTTTAGGCGCAGGGAGGACTGAAGCTTTCTTT	CASSLGAGRTEAFF
.	.	TRBV19	TRBJ2-1	TGTGCCAGTAGGTTTGGGCTACACAATGAGCAGTTCTTC	CASRFGLHNEQFF
.	.	TRBV20-1	TRBJ2-7	TGCAGCGCTGAAGCCGCGACCCTCTCCGAGCAGTACTTC	CSAEAATLSEQYF
many	TRBD2	TRBV4-1	TRBJ2-1	TGCGCCAGCAGCCCTAGACTCCTAGCGGGGGGGTCAGGTGAGCAGTTCTTC	CASSPRLLAGGSGEQFF
.	TRBD1	TRBV29-1	TRBJ1-1	TGCAGCGTGGGGGGGACAGGGGCTGAAGCTTTCTTT	CSVGGTGAEAFF
.	.	TRBV11-2	TRBJ2-2	TGTGCCAGCAGCTCCTATACAGGGGAGCTGTTTTTT	CASSSYTGELFF
many	TRBD1	TRBV3-1	TRBJ2-7	TGTGCCAGCAGCCAAGAACAGGGGTCCTACGAGCAGTACTTC	CASSQEQGSYEQYF
few	TRBD2	TRBV6-6	TRBJ2-7	TGTGCCAGCAGATCTAGCGGGACCTCCTACGAGCAGTACTTC	CASRSSGTSYEQYF
many	.	TRBV4-3	TRBJ2-7	TGCGCCAGCAGCTTTTCTCGCCAAGGATCTTCCTACGAGCAGTACTTC	CASSFSRQGSSYEQYF
few	.	TRBV7-9	TRBJ2-3	TGTGCCAGCAGCTTAGGACGGCTGTGGACAGAACGAAGGAGCACAGATACGCAGTATTTT	CASSLGRLWTERRSTDTQYF
.	.	TRBV5-1	TRBJ2-7	TGCGCCAGCAGCCAGACCTCCGGCGAGCAGTACTTC	CASSQTSGEQYF
.	.	TRBV20-1	TRBJ2-7	TGCAGTGCCAGCAGGGGATCCTCCCGGGGCGAGCGGTACTTC	CSASRGSSRGERYF
.	TRBD1	TRBV20-1	TRBJ1-1	TGCAGTGCAACACAGGGGTTGAGGACTGAAGCTTTCTTT	CSATQGLRTEAFF
few	TRBD2	TRBV11-3	TRBJ2-7	TGTGCCAGCAGCTTAGATCGGTGGTCTAGCGGCAATTACGAGCAGTACTTC	CASSLDRWSSGNYEQYF
.	.	TRBV14	TRBJ2-1	TGTGCCAGCAGCCTCCCCGGTCGCAATGAGCAGTTCTTC	CASSLPGRNEQFF
.	.	TRBV28	TRBJ2-7	TGTGCCAGCAGACTTAGCATTGGGGGGCGGTACGAGCAGTACTTC	CASRLSIGGRYEQYF
many	.	TRBV4-3	TRBJ2-3	TGCGCCAGCAGCCCTCGGGACCACCGGGCAGATACGCAGTATTTT	CASSPRDHRADTQYF
.	TRBD1	TRBV5-1	TRBJ2-2	TGCGCCAGCAGCCCGGACAGGGGGCCTGGGGAGCTGTTTTTT	CASSPDRGPGELFF
.	.	TRBV29-1	TRBJ2-2	TGCAGCGCTACGTCAGGGACCGGGGAGCTGTTTTTT	CSATSGTGELFF
.	.	TRBV28	TRBJ2-7	TGTGCCAGCAGTCCCGGGGCCTCCTACGAGCAGTACTTC	CASSPGASYEQYF
few	TRBD2	TRBV10-3	TRBJ2-3	TGTGCCAGCTGGGACTACCACACAGATACGCAGTATTTT	CASWDYHTDTQYF
few	TRBD1	TRBV6-5	TRBJ1-1	TGTGCCAGCAGTCGGTCCAGGGGGCCCAGGAACACTGAAGCTTTCTTT	CASSRSRGPRNTEAFF
.	TRBD1	TRBV7-9	TRBJ1-1	TGTGCCAGCAGCTTTGCCAGGGGGGGTCTCACTGAAGCTTTCTTT	CASSFARGGLTEAFF
.	.	TRBV30	TRBJ1-4	TGTGCCTGGTCGTTATTGGGAACTAATGAAAAACTGTTTTTT	CAWSLLGTNEKLFF
.	.	TRBV28	TRBJ1-2	TGTGCCAGCAGTTACCGGCCGCCCGGGGGTGGCTACACCTTC	CASSYRPPGGGYTF